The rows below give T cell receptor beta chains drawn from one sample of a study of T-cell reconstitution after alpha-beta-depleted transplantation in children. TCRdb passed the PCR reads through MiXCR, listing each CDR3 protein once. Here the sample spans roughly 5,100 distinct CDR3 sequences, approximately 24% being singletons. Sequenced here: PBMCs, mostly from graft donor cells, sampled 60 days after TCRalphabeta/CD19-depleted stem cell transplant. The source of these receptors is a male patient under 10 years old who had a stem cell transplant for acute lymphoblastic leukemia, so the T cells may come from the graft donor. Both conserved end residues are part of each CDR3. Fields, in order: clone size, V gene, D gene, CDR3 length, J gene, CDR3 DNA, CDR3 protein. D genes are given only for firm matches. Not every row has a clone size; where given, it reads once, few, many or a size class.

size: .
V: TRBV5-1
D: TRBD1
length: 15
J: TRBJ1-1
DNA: TGCGCCAGCAGCTTAGGGACAGGGGCGGGGACTGAAGCTTTCTTT
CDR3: CASSLGTGAGTEAFF

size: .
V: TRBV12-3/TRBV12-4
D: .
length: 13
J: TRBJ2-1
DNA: TGTGCCAGCAGCAGCTACATCGGCAATGAGCAGTTCTTC
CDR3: CASSSYIGNEQFF

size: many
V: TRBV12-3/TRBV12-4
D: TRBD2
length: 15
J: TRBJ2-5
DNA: TGTGCCAGCAGTTCCTTGGCTAGCGGGAGGGAGACCCAGTACTTC
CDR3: CASSSLASGRETQYF

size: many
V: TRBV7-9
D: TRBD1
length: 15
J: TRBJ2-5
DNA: TGTGCCAGCAGCTCGGGACAGAATAACCAAGAGACCCAGTACTTC
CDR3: CASSSGQNNQETQYF

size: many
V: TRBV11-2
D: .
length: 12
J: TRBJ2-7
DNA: TGTGCCAGCAGCTCAGGCCCCTTTGAGCAGTACTTC
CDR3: CASSSGPFEQYF

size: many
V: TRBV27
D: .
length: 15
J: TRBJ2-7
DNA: TGTGCCAGCAGTCAGGGGGTAGCGGGAAAATACGAGCAGTACTTC
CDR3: CASSQGVAGKYEQYF

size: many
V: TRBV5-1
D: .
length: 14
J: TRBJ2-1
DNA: TGCGCCAGCGGGGACCGGACCCTTTACAATGAGCAGTTCTTC
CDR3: CASGDRTLYNEQFF

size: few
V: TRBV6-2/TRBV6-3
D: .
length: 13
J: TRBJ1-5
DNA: TGTGCCAGCAGACCCTATAAGCCCATAGCCCAGCATTTT
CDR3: CASRPYKPIAQHF

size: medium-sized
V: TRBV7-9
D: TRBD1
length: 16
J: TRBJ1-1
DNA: TGTGCCAGCAGTCCGACTGGACAGGTCTTGAACACTGAAGCTTTCTTT
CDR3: CASSPTGQVLNTEAFF

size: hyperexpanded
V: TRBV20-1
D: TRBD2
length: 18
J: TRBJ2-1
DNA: TGCAGTGCTAGTCCACAAACTGGGACTAGCGGGAGGGCCGGGGAGCAGTTCTTC
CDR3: CSASPQTGTSGRAGEQFF

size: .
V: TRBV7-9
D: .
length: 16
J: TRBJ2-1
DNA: TGTGCCAGCAGCTTAGTCGGGATCGCAGAAGGTCGTGAGCAGTTCTTC
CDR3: CASSLVGIAEGREQFF

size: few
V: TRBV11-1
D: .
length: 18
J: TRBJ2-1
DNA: TGTGCCAGCAGCTTACCAACATCGACTAAGACCTCCTACAATGAGCAGTTCTTC
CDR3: CASSLPTSTKTSYNEQFF

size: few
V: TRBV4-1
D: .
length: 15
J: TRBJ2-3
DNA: TGCGCCAGCAGCTACCGGGACACACTCACAGATACGCAGTATTTT
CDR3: CASSYRDTLTDTQYF

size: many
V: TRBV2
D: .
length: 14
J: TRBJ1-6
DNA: TGTGCCAGCAGTTCGGGCAGAAGAAATTCACCCCTCCACTTT
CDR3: CASSSGRRNSPLHF

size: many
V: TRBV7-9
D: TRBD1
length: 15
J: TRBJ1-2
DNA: TGTGCCAGCAGCCAGGCGACAGGGGGAAGAGGCGGCTACACCTTC
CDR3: CASSQATGGRGGYTF

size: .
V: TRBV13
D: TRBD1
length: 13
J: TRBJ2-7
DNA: TGTGCCAGCCCGACAGGGGGATCCTACGAGCAGTACTTC
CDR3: CASPTGGSYEQYF

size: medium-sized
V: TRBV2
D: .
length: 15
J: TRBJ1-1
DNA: TGTGCCAGCAGTGTTAACAGCCCCATGAACACTGAAGCTTTCTTT
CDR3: CASSVNSPMNTEAFF

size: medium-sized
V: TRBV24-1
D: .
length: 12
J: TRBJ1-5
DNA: TGTGCCACCAGTGATGGACATCAGCCCCAGCATTTT
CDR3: CATSDGHQPQHF

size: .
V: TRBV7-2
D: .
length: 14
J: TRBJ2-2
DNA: TGTGCCAGCAGCTTAGGAGGGGCTGGGGGGGAGCTGTTTTTT
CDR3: CASSLGGAGGELFF

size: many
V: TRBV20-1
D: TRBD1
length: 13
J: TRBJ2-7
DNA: TGCAGTGCGCGAACGGGACAGCTCTACGAGCAGTACTTC
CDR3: CSARTGQLYEQYF

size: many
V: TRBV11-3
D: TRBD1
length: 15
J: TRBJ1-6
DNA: TGTGCCAGCAGCTTCCGGGACAGGAAGAATTCACCCCTCCACTTT
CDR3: CASSFRDRKNSPLHF

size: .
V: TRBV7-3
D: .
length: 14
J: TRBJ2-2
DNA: TGTGCCAGCAGCTTAAGGAGTTCCACCGGGGAGCTGTTTTTT
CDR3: CASSLRSSTGELFF

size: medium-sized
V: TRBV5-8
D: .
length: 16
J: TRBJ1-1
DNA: TGTGCCAGCAGCTTGGTCGGGGCGGGATCGGCCGCTGAAGCTTTCTTT
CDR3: CASSLVGAGSAAEAFF

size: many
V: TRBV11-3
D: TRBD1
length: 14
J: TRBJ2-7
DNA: TGTGCCAGCAGCTTCCGGGACAGACATTACGAGCAGTACTTC
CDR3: CASSFRDRHYEQYF

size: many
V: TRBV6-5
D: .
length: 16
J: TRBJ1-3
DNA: TGTGCCAGCACCCTGACCGGGCCCCACTCTGGAAACACCATATATTTT
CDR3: CASTLTGPHSGNTIYF

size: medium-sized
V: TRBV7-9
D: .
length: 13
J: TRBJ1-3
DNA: TGTGCGATCAAATTGGGGGCTGGAAACACCATATATTTT
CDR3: CAIKLGAGNTIYF

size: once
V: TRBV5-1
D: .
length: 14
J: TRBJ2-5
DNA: TGCGCCAGCAGCTTTCAGGGTGTGCGGGAGACCCAGTACTTC
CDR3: CASSFQGVRETQYF

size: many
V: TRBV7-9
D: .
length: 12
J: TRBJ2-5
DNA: TGTGCCAGCAGCTTATTGGCGGCCCTCATGGACTTC
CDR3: CASSLLAALMDF

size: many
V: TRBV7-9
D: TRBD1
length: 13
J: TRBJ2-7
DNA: TGTGCCAGCAGCTACAGGGGGCCCTTCGAGCAGTACTTC
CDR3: CASSYRGPFEQYF

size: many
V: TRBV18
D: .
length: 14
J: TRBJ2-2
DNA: TGTGCCAGCTCACCTCAGGGGGGTCCCGGGGAGCTGTTTTTT
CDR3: CASSPQGGPGELFF

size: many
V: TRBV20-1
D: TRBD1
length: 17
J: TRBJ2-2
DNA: TGCAGTGCTAGCGTCCTGGCAGGGGGAGAACACACCGGGGAGCTGTTTTTT
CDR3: CSASVLAGGEHTGELFF

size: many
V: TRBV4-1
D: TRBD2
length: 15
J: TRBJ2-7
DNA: TGCGCCAGCAGCCTCACTAGCGTAGTTACCTACGAGCAGTACTTC
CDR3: CASSLTSVVTYEQYF

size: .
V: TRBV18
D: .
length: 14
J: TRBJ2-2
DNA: TGTGCCAGCCGAACCCTGGGACCGGCTAGGGAGCTGTTTTTT
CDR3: CASRTLGPARELFF

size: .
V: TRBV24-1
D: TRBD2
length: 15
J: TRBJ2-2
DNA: TGTGCCACCAGTGATTTACTAGCGGACACCGGGGAGCTGTTTTTT
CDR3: CATSDLLADTGELFF

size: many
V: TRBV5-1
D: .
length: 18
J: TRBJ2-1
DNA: TGCGCCAGCAGCTGGCGGCCTGGGTTGGGACTCACCATGAATGAGCAGTTCTTC
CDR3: CASSWRPGLGLTMNEQFF

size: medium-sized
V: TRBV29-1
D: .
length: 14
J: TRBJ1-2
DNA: TGCAGCGTTGTAGGTAGCTTGCCGAACTATGGCTACACCTTC
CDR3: CSVVGSLPNYGYTF

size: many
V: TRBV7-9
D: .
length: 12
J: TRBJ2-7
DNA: TGTGCCAGCAGCTTGAGTAAAGGCGAGCAGTACTTC
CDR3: CASSLSKGEQYF

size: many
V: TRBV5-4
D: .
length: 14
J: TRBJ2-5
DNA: TGTGCCAGCAGCTTGGCCTCAGGGGGGGAGACCCAGTACTTC
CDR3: CASSLASGGETQYF

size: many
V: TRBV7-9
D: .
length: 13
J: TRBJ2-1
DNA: TGTGCCAGCAGCCCCTCCTTTCCGAATGAGCAGTTCTTC
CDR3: CASSPSFPNEQFF